This T cell receptor (beta chain) stems from a study of cytomegalovirus exposure and HLA in healthy donors. Study-level results: Most sequenced TCRs were rare (though some public TCRs occurred in many donors). In most subjects, TCR beta sequences reportedly gave accurate predictions of HLA-A and HLA-B alleles.

Use of 60 Vbeta and 13 Jbeta primers characterized the PCR. Some clones are missing from TCRdb's copy, which holds only in-frame ones; the method was immunoSEQ multiplex PCR. Altogether around 170,000 clones are present, roughly 70% being singletons, with the ten largest covering about 1.4%. On this clone itself: Its matching antigen is unknown.

Germline CDR1 KGHSH, CDR2 LQKENI. CDR3 size: 13 residues. V was trimmed by 0 bases and J by 10 bases, leaving 7 bases between them. V gene TRBV18 combines with J gene TRBJ1-6; D ambiguous. This receptor was taken from a girl aged 5-17 years in good health and CMV-seronegative. Sequenced input: PBMCs. The CDR3 region is CASSPPSGSPLHF. The DNA of the CDR3 is TGTGCCAGCTCACCACCCTCGGGGTCACCCCTCCACTTT. Filled out from reference TRBV18 and TRBJ1-6, the complete variable domain reads NAGVMQNPRHLVRRRGQEARLRCSPMKGHSHVYWYRQLPEEGLKFMVYLQKENIIDESGMPKERFSAEFPKEGPSILRIQQVVRGDSAAYFCASSPPSGSPLHFGNGTRLTVT.